This TCR beta chain originates from a study of blood T cell repertoires in COVID-19. Study-wide background: Acute-phase and convalescent COVID-19 samples originated in the United States, Italy and Spain. PBMCs, B-cell-depleted T cells, or T cells provided the cDNA or gDNA that made up the material.

The length of the CDR3 is 15 residues. The V gene's germline CDR1 is SGDLS and CDR2 YYNGEE. V gave up 4 bases and J gave up 5 bases; unmatched junction bases: 7. Source study methods: It was from reference gene primer amplification that nucleated cell counts were estimated. The assay was immunoSEQ multiplex PCR, and TCRdb's table has in-frame clones only and misses some. V and J calls and clone size are those listed in that table; D and trimming were worked out from the DNA. The data hold about 270,000 clones, with about 89% observed a single time. Specimen: peripheral blood. The V call is TRBV9, the J call TRBJ2-2; 8 positions match TRBD2. The TCR originated in a man aged 40-55 years who had recovered from COVID-19. CDR3 sequence: CASSPFRGGTGELFF. The CDR3 DNA reads TGTGCCAGCAGCCCCTTCCGGGGGGGAACCGGGGAGCTGTTTTTT.